This TCR beta chain was found in a study of Ad26.COV2.S vaccination and SARS-CoV-2 variants. In the study overall: Each vaccinee took Ad26.COV2.S intramuscularly, once or twice 56 days apart. Overall study findings and caveats: Placebo recipients had lower spike-specific TCR breadth than vaccine recipients. Overall T cell responses may have been underestimated by the analyses of TCR breadth and depth.

Of note for this clone: Its specificity is unknown.

As for treatment: roughly 18 received Ad26.COV2.S at low or high dose, single or two shots; roughly five received placebo; per-sample allocation not given. Each sample was drawn 63 days after the first injection (of vaccine or placebo). TCRdb's copy holds only in-frame clones and misses some; the assay was immunoSEQ multiplex PCR. Of roughly 270,000 clones listed, around 87% were seen once; the top ten hold over 2.5%. The CDR3 contains 14 residues. The germline V gene has CDR1 LGHDT and CDR2 YNNKEL (reference sequence). V gave up 3 bases and J gave up 2 bases, with 5 bases separating them. V and J are TRBV3-1 (or the pseudogene TRBV3-2) and TRBJ2-6; no reliable D call. The TCR comes from a person between 18 and 60 years old who received the Ad26.COV2.S COVID-19 vaccine or a placebo. The sample in question was peripheral blood, obtained in a trial of Ad26.COV2.S vaccine versus placebo. The chain's CDR3 is CASSQGTGANVLTF. The CDR3 nucleotides are TGTGCCAGCAGCCAGGGGACTGGGGCCAACGTCCTGACTTTC.